This section outlines one TCR beta chain sequence together with its context. Its specificity is not known. This record comes from a study of T cells in localized non-small cell lung cancer. Study-level findings and limits: Detection in adjacent lung was observed for a median around 59 of the top 100 tumor clones. Among the tissues sampled, uninvolved adjacent lung had the highest T cell clonality, above tumor.

The V end lost 1 base, the J end lost 10 bases, and 11 bases lay between the germline ends. The CDR3 spans 12 residues. The germline V gene has CDR1 SGHDT and CDR2 YYEEEE. This table comes from immunoSEQ multiplex PCR, and its TCRdb copy is limited to in-frame clones, with some not included. The table records 75,000 to 90,000 clones, approximately 84% of them present only once. The starting material was peripheral blood, obtained before any cancer treatment. The chain couples TRBV5-6 to TRBJ1-1; possible D gene TRBD1, 5 bases. This TCR came from a man aged 35 to 69 with stage I lung adenocarcinoma. In nucleotides, the CDR3 is TGTGCCAGCAGCTTGTGGGGGACTCGAGCTTTCTTT. As protein: CASSLWGTRAFF.